This T cell receptor beta chain was captured in a study of post-analysis software for immune sequencing data. General study points: TRBV segments more frequent in patients than in controls numbered five and included TRBV5-6, TRBV5-1 and TRBV20-1.

Unique molecular identifiers were carried by the TCR beta cDNA libraries. TCRdb itself ran the PCR reads through MiXCR, one entry per CDR3 protein. In the table there are around 710,000 distinct CDR3 sequences, roughly 46% of which are singletons. The ends were cut back, 8 bases at V and 4 bases at J, with 14 bases in the middle. This CDR3 is 13 amino acids long. As concerns this clonotype: What it binds is not known.

The sequenced sample consisted of blood. This chain joins TRBV12-3 or TRBV12-4 and TRBJ1-1; tentatively, D is TRBD1 (5 bases). The clonotype was recovered from a girl between 5 and 17 years old with multiple sclerosis. The CDR3 DNA reads as TGTGCCAGCGGCGGGACGGCCCTCACTGAAGCTTTCTTT. This gives the protein CASGGTALTEAFF.